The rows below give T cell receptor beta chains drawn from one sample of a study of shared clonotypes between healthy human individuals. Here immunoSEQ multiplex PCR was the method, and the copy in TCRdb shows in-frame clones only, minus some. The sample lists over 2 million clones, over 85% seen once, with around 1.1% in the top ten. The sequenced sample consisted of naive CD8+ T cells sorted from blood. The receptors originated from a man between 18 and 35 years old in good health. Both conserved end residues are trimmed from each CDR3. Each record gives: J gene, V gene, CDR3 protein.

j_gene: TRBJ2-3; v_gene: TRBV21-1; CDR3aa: ASSKGWVNLTDTQY
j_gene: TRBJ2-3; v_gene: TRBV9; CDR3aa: ASSGTGGSTDTQY
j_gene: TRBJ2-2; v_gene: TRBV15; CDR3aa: ATSRVDLRGDTGELF
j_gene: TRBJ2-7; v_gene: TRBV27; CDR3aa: ASSLGQGKTYEQY
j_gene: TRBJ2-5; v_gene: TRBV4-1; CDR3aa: ASSQNTIAGGWQETQY
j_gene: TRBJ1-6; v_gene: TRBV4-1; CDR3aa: ASSQDRERIGNSPLH
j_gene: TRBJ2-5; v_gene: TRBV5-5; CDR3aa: ASSYLETQY
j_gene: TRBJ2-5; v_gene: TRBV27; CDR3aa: ASSRDRAAVQETQY
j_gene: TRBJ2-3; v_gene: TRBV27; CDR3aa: ASSLLAGGTDTQY
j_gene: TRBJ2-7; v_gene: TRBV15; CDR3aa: ATSRDRGVGQY
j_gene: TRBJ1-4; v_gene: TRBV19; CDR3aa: ASSPQGAGNEKLF
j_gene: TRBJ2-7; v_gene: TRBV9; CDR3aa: ASSGPSVGEQY
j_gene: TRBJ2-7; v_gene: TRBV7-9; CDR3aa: ASSADGYSYEQY
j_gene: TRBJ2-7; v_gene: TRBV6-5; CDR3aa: ASSYALGFYEQY
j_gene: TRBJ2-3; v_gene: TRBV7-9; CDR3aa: ASSSPVGFTDTQY
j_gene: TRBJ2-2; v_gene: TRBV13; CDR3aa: ASSLVGQGPGELF
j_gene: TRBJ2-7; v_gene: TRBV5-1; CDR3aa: ASSLDQGLEQY